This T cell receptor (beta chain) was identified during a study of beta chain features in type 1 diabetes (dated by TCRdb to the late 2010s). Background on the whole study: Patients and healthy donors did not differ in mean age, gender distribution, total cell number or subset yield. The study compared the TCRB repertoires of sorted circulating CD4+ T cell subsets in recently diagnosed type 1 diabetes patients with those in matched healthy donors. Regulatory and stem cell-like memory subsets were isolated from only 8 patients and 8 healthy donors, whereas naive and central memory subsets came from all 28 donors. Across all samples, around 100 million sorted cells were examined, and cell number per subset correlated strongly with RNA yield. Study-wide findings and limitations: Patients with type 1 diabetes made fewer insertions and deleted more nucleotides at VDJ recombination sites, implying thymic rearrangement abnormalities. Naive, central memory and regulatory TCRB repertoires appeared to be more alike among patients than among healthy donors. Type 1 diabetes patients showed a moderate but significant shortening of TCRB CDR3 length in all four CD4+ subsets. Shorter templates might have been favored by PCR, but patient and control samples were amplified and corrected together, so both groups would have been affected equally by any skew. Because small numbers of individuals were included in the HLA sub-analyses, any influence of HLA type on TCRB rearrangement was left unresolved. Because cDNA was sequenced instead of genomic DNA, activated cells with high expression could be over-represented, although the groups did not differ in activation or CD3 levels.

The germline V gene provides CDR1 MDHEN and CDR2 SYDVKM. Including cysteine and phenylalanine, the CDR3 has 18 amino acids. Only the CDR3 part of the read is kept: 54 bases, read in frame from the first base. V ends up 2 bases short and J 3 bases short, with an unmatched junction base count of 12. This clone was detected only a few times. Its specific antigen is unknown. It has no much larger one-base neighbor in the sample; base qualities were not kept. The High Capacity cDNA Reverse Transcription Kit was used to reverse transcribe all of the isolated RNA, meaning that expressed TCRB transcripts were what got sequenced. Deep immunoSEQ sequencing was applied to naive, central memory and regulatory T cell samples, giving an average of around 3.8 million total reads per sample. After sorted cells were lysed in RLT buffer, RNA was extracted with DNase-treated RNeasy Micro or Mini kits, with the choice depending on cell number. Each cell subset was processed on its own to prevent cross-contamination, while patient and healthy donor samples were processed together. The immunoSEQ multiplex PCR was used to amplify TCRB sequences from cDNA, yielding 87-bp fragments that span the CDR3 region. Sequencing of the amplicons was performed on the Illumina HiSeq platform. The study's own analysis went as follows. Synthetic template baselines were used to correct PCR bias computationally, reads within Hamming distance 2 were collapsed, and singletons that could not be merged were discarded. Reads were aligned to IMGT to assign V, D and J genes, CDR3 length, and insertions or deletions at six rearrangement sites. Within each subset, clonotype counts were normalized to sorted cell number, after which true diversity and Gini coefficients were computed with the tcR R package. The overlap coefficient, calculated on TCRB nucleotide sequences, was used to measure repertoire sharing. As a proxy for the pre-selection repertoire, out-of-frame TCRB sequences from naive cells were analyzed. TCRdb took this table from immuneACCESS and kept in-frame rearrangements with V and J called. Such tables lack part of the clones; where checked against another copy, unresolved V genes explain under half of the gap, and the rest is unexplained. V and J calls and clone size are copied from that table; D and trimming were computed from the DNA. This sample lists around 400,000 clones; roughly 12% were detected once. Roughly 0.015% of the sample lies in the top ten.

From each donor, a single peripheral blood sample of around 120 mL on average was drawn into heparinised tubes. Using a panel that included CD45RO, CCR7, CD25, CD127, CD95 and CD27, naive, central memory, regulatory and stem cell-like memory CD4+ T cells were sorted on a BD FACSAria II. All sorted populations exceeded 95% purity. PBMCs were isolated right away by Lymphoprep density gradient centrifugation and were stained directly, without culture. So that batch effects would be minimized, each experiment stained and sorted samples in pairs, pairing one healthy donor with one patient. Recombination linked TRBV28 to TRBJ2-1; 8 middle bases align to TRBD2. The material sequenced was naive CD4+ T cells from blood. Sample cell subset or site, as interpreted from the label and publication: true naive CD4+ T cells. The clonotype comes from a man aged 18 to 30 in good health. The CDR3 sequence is CASSLSALVAGHYNEQFF. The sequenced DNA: TGTGCCAGCAGTTTAAGCGCCCTTGTAGCGGGGCACTACAATGAGCAGTTCTTC.